The entry that follows covers one T cell receptor beta chain sequence. The CDR3 has 14 amino acids. Germline CDR1 and CDR2: MNHEY and SMNVEV (reference sequence). The ends lost 4 bases at V and 4 bases at J; junction bases unmatched: 6. The sample originates from a study of control samples from healthy donors and cancer patients. TCRdb's table, derived via immunoSEQ multiplex PCR, lists solely in-frame clones and lacks some. The table has over 100,000 clones, about 91% seen once. V gene TRBV27 combines with J gene TRBJ2-7; 8 bases are a match to TRBD2. This TCR was recovered from a middle-aged man in good health. Material for sequencing was blood. CDR3 DNA sequence: TGTGCCAGCAGTTCCGGGACTAGTCTTTACGAGCAGTACTTC. Translating gives CASSSGTSLYEQYF.